The 24 T cell receptor beta chains given below trace back to one sample, sequenced in a study of blood T cell repertoires in COVID-19. The table came from immunoSEQ multiplex PCR; TCRdb's copy has only in-frame clones and leaves some out. The sample yields about 20,000 clones, around 88% seen once. Material: PBMCs or T cells enriched from blood (not recorded which). Receptors originate from a woman aged 30 to 39 who had recovered from COVID-19.

This clone was seen once. V and J are TRBV28 and TRBJ2-1; 9 nucleotides align to TRBD1. With V trimmed by 3 bases and J by 5 bases, 8 bases remained unmatched. This CDR3 comprises 16 residues. Germline V lookup: CDR1 MDHEN, CDR2 SYDVKM. The CDR3 here is CASSFPGQGFDNEQFF. CDR3 nucleotides: TGTGCCAGCAGTTTTCCGGGACAGGGTTTCGACAATGAGCAGTTCTTC.

The chain uses TRBV9 and TRBJ2-2; D gene ambiguous. Germline assignment: CDR1 SGDLS and CDR2 YYNGEE. This CDR3 contains 12 residues. V was pared by 2 bases and J by 5 bases, with 4 bases between. CDR3 sequence reads: CASSVVTGELFF. CDR3 DNA sequence: TGTGCCAGCAGCGTCGTTACCGGGGAGCTGTTTTTT.

The chain joins TRBV6-5 to TRBJ1-2, with unresolved D. The CDR3 contains 12 residues. CDR1 MNHEY and CDR2 SVGAGI come from the germline V gene. V shed 7 bases and J shed 7 bases, with 13 bases lying between them. The CDR3, as DNA: TGTGCCAGCACCACCCCAGGAAGTGGCTACACCTTC. This codes for CASTTPGSGYTF.

The gene calls are TRBV3-1 (or the pseudogene TRBV3-2) and TRBJ1-2; D possibly corresponds to TRBD1 (5 bases). V was trimmed by 3 bases and J by 6 bases, leaving 20 bases between them. The germline V gene has CDR1 LGHDT and CDR2 YNNKEL (reference sequence). There are 16 residues in the CDR3. As DNA, the CDR3 is TGTGCCAGCAGCCACCTCGCCCCCGACAGAGACAATGGCTACACCTTC. Protein product: CASSHLAPDRDNGYTF.

This CDR3 is CASRLAGITDTQYF. For the CDR3, the DNA is TGTGCCAGCAGGCTAGCGGGGATCACAGATACGCAGTATTTT. V usage is TRBV7-3 and J usage is TRBJ2-3, with 9 bases aligning to TRBD2. Germline loops: CDR1 SGHTA, CDR2 FQGTGA. This CDR3 is 14 amino acids long. J lost 2 bases, V lost 6 bases, and 3 bases had no gene match.

The genes are TRBV6-4 and TRBJ2-7; 7 positions match TRBD1. This CDR3 has 13 amino acids. With 9 bases clipped from V and 0 bases from J, the junction kept 5 bases outside the gene matches. CDR1 MRHNA and CDR2 SNTAGT come from the germline V gene. The CDR3 protein is CARGTAYSYEQYF. In DNA form, the CDR3 reads TGTGCCAGAGGGACAGCTTACTCCTACGAGCAGTACTTC.

The V and J genes are TRBV10-1 and TRBJ2-7; D may be TRBD2 (6 bases). Germline V gives CDR1 WNHNN, CDR2 SYGVQD (reference sequence). Trimming removed 8 bases from V and 3 bases from J, with 14 bases in between. The CDR3 runs 13 residues. The CDR3 DNA reads TGCGCCAGCTCGTTGGGACTCGACTACGAGCAGTACTTC. It specifies CASSLGLDYEQYF.

The chain uses TRBV7-9 and TRBJ2-7, with a possible D match to TRBD1 (5 bases). The germline V and J ends were trimmed by 0 bases and 5 bases, with 11 bases remaining between them. The CDR3 is 14 amino acids. The germline gives CDR1 SEHNR, CDR2 FQNEAQ (reference sequence). The CDR3 here is CASSLAGRGNEQYF. The CDR3 region has the DNA TGTGCCAGCAGCTTAGCGGGGCGTGGGAACGAGCAGTACTTC.

CDR3 coding DNA: TGTGCCACCTCGACGGGGAACTATGGCTACACCTTC. Its protein is CATSTGNYGYTF. This chain uses TRBV10-3 with TRBJ1-2, with D uncertain. The CDR3 runs 12 residues. CDR1 is ENHRY, CDR2 SYGVKD, per germline. The V end lost 10 bases, the J end lost 2 bases, and 11 bases lay between the germline ends.

This chain uses TRBV6-2 or TRBV6-3 with TRBJ2-1, with no clear D. Germline lookup yields CDR1 MNHEY and CDR2 SVGEGT. The length of the CDR3 is 13 residues. The V gene lost 0 bases and the J gene lost 6 bases, with 6 bases spanning the gap. The CDR3 DNA is TGTGCCAGCAGTTACTCCGCGGTCAATGAGCAGTTCTTC. Translated, it gives CASSYSAVNEQFF.

The rearrangement links TRBV5-1 to TRBJ1-3; 9 positions agree with TRBD1. The CDR3 is 16 residues long. V trimming: 5 bases; J trimming: 0 bases; junction bases outside the gene matches: 6. Germline CDR1 is SGHRS and CDR2 is YFSETQ. The CDR3 DNA is TGCGCCAGCAGTCCCGGGACAGGGAACTCTGGAAACACCATATATTTT. Translation: CASSPGTGNSGNTIYF. The variable domain in full, with the rest retrieved from reference TRBV5-1 and TRBJ1-3, is KAGVTQTPRYLIKTRGQQVTLSCSPISGHRSVSWYQQTPGQGLQFLFEYFSETQRNKGNFPGRFSGRQFSNSRSEMNVSTLELGDSALYLCASSPGTGNSGNTIYFGEGSWLTVV.

The gene calls are TRBV6-2 or TRBV6-3 and TRBJ2-1; perhaps TRBD1 as D (6 bases). The CDR3 consists of 15 residues. CDR1 and CDR2 (germline): MNHEY, SVGEGT. V was shortened by 6 bases and J by 4 bases, with 16 bases between the two germline ends. CDR3 DNA: TGTGCCAGCAGCCTCGGACAGCCAGATTACAATGAGCAGTTCTTC. This encodes CASSLGQPDYNEQFF.

The V and J genes are TRBV6-5 and TRBJ1-1; no firm D call. Germline CDR1 and CDR2: MNHEY and SVGAGI. The V and J ends lost 4 bases and 0 bases respectively, with 6 bases between them. The CDR3 is 13 residues long. CDR3 DNA: TGTGCCAGCAGTTCACCTATGAACACTGAAGCTTTCTTT. Its protein is CASSSPMNTEAFF.

In this sample, this clone turned up once. This chain joins TRBV7-2 and TRBJ2-2; 11 bases map to TRBD1. V lost 2 bases and J lost 2; bases outside the gene matches: 4. Germline V gene lookup returns CDR1 SGHTA and CDR2 FQGNSA. CDR3 length equals 17 residues. CDR3 sequence (DNA): TGTGCCAGCAGCTTAAAGGGACAGGGGGGCAACACCGGGGAGCTGTTTTTT. Amino acid sequence: CASSLKGQGGNTGELFF.

The V gene is TRBV5-1, the J gene TRBJ2-2; a weak D match, TRBD1 (6 bases). The V and J ends lost 0 bases and 2 bases respectively, with 11 bases between them. Germline lookup yields CDR1 SGHRS and CDR2 YFSETQ. This CDR3 is 16 amino acids long. The CDR3 DNA sequence: TGCGCCAGCAGCTTGGGAAACAGGGAAAACACCGGGGAGCTGTTTTTT. Residues: CASSLGNRENTGELFF.

This clone is medium-sized within its sample. The CDR3 protein is CASSPRQGDVGELFF. Written as DNA, the CDR3 is TGTGCCAGCAGTCCGAGACAGGGGGACGTCGGGGAGCTGTTTTTT. This chain joins TRBV27 and TRBJ2-2, with 9 bases aligning to TRBD1. Trimming took 5 bases from V and 7 from J; bases not matched to a gene: 8. The CDR3 runs 15 residues. Germline V gene sequence: CDR1 MNHEY, CDR2 SMNVEV (reference sequence).

The chain combines TRBV19 with TRBJ1-1; 7 bases fit TRBD1. Per the germline V gene, CDR1 is LNHDA and CDR2 is SQIVND (reference sequence). The length of the CDR3 is 13 residues. The trim removed 6 bases at V and 5 bases at J, leaving 6 bases unmatched. DNA of the CDR3: TGTGCCAGTAGAACCGACAGGGAAACTGAAGCTTTCTTT. The encoded protein is CASRTDRETEAFF.

The chain joins TRBV19 to TRBJ2-3, with 7 bases that match TRBD1. V lost 4 bases to trimming and J lost 0 bases; unmatched junction nucleotides: 4. The CDR3 sequence is 15 residues long. Germline values: CDR1 LNHDA, CDR2 SQIVND (reference sequence). The CDR3 reads CASSTPGQSTDTQYF. In nucleotides, the CDR3 is TGTGCCAGTAGTACTCCGGGACAGAGCACAGATACGCAGTATTTT.

The chain uses TRBV20-1 and TRBJ1-1; 10 bases map to TRBD1. Per the germline V gene, CDR1 is DFQATT and CDR2 is SNEGSKA (reference sequence). The CDR3 runs to 10 residues. CDR3 sequence reads: CRGQGTEAFF. CDR3 DNA sequence: TGCAGGGGACAGGGGACTGAAGCTTTCTTT.

The chain combines TRBV10-3 with TRBJ2-5, with TRBD2 as a possible D gene (6 bases). V lost 0 bases and J lost 2, with 7 bases in between. This CDR3 spans 14 amino acids. Germline assignment: CDR1 ENHRY and CDR2 SYGVKD. The CDR3 reads CAISESGGQETQYF. Here the CDR3 DNA reads TGTGCCATCAGTGAGTCTGGGGGGCAAGAGACCCAGTACTTC.

The rearrangement links TRBV4-2 to TRBJ2-5; 8 nucleotides align to TRBD1. Germline lookup yields CDR1 LGHNA and CDR2 YNFKEQ. V lost 6 bases, J lost 2 bases, and 8 bases stayed unmatched. This CDR3 contains 15 residues. The CDR3 loop is CASRQGARDQETQYF. The CDR3 DNA is TGTGCCAGCAGGCAGGGGGCCAGGGATCAAGAGACCCAGTACTTC.

The chain links TRBV10-3 to TRBJ1-1, with 7 bases aligning to TRBD1. CDR1 is ENHRY, CDR2 SYGVKD, per germline. The CDR3 has 16 amino acids. Trimming removed 0 bases from V and 0 bases from J; junction bases left unmatched: 4. CDR3 sequence reads: CAISESGGQMNTEAFF. The CDR3 DNA follows: TGTGCCATCAGTGAGTCGGGGGGACAGATGAACACTGAAGCTTTCTTT.

The chain links TRBV6-2 or TRBV6-3 to TRBJ2-5; D is undetermined. This CDR3 spans 14 amino acids. The ends were cut back, 0 bases at V and 5 bases at J, with 10 bases in the middle. The germline V gene encodes CDR1 MNHEY and CDR2 SVGEGT. CDR3 protein: CASSYSIESETQYF. The DNA of the CDR3 is TGTGCCAGCAGTTACTCGATAGAATCGGAGACCCAGTACTTC.

The chain has TRBV12-1 and TRBJ2-5; the table gives TRBD2 as D, unverified against the DNA. TRBV12-1 is a known pseudogene. The CDR3 is 15 amino acids. The CDR3 sequence: CASSFGGGFQETQYF. The CDR3, as DNA: TGTGCCAGCAGCTTTGGCGGGGGGTTCCAAGAGACCCAGTACTTC.